What follows is one T cell receptor beta chain and its context. CDR3 length equals 16 residues. CDR1 SGHTA and CDR2 FQGTGA come from the germline V gene. Trimming stripped 2 bases from V and 0 bases from J, with 10 bases between. This record comes from a study of T-cell memory formation after mild COVID-19. Using its own MiXCR run on the 5' RACE reads, TCRdb lists one record per CDR3 protein. The sample lists around 90,000 distinct CDR3 sequences, about 13% seen once, with roughly a quarter in the top ten. The sequence derives from an adult woman who had mild COVID-19 (a few samples of this study predate the infection). Cell type and time point are not known. The chain is built from TRBV7-3 and TRBJ2-2; D remains ambiguous. Sequencing was carried out using PBMCs or a T cell subset sorted from them (not recorded which). The CDR3 sequence is CASSLLYGPNTGELFF. The CDR3, as DNA: TGTGCCAGCAGCTTATTGTATGGGCCGAACACCGGGGAGCTGTTTTTT. The full variable domain, rest sourced from reference TRBV7-3 and TRBJ2-2, is GAGVSQTPSNKVTEKGKYVELRCDPISGHTALYWYRQSLGQGPEFLIYFQGTGAADDSGLPNDRFFAVRPEGSVSTLKIQRTERGDSAVYLCASSLLYGPNTGELFFGEGSRLTVL.